The present T cell receptor beta chain was sequenced within a study of cytomegalovirus exposure and HLA in healthy donors. Across the whole study: An early release of data contained approximately 85 million unique TCRs, which came from HLA-typed donors.

Study conclusions and caveats: The authors later found HLA-associated TCR beta chains more clonally expanded than equally common others. Earlier findings revealed that most TCR beta V segments proved productive either about 87% or about 30% of the time. A few of the chains that were CMV-associated were confirmed in vitro to be specific for CMV antigens.

The PCR made use of 60 Vbeta and 13 Jbeta primers. Data came from immunoSEQ multiplex PCR; TCRdb stores just in-frame clones and leaves some out. This table lists fewer than 200,000 clones. Concerning this clone: Antigen: not known.

With 2 bases clipped from V and 4 bases from J, the junction kept 3 bases outside the gene matches. CDR3 length: 16 residues. Germline V gene lookup returns CDR1 SGHRS and CDR2 YFSETQ. The rearrangement uses TRBV5-1 and TRBJ2-1, with 13 positions matching TRBD2. The sequenced sample consisted of PBMCs. The receptor comes from a woman in her sixties in good health and CMV-seronegative. CDR3 sequence: CASSFGLAGEYNEQFF. The CDR3 bases are TGCGCCAGCAGCTTCGGACTAGCGGGGGAGTACAATGAGCAGTTCTTC.